A single sample is the source of the 14 T cell receptor beta chains below, sequenced in a study of CD8+ T cells in alopecia areata (dated by TCRdb to the late 2010s). To prepare the library, the immunoSEQ multiplex PCR assay was applied. RNA was extracted from all samples and reverse transcribed into cDNA as template for TCR sequencing. Sourced from immuneACCESS, this table was stored by TCRdb with only in-frame sequences that have V and J called. A share of the clones is absent; for the studies checked, an unresolved V gene accounts for under half, and the remainder has no known explanation. The table gives around 110,000 clones for this sample, with none occurring only once. Jointly, the top ten make up about 20% of the sample. The sample comprised lesional skin. Receptors were obtained from a C3H/HeJ mouse with alopecia areata. This strain possesses the MHC haplotype H2-k.

Details on this clone: Here the gene names and germline are mouse. Partial CDR3 DNA: TGTGCCAGCAGTCCTCTAGGGGACTATGCT. It translates to CASSPLGDYA. The complete CDR3 sequence is CASSPLGDYAEQFF. This chain connects TRBV14 to TRBJ2-1; tentatively, D is TRBD1 (5 bases). The CDR3 extends 4 residues past the end of the read, so its final part is completed from the germline J gene. Per the germline V gene, CDR1 is SGHDT and CDR2 is FRDEAV. Trimming took 4 bases from V and 2 from J, leaving 10 bases between them. CDR3 length: 14 amino acids.

Only a few counts were recorded for this clone. All gene names here are mouse names. The read ends 4 residues shy of where the CDR3 ends; the end is completed using the germline J gene. The J gene is TRBJ1-2, the V gene TRBV12-1; D unresolved. V dropped 2 bases and J dropped 3 bases, with 15 bases sitting between them. The germline gives CDR1 SGHSN, CDR2 HYEKVE. The CDR3 is 15 residues long. The sequenced part of the CDR3 DNA is TGTGCCAGCTCTCCTTATCCGAGACATCACTCC. This sequence encodes CASSPYPRHHS. The full CDR3 is CASSPYPRHHSDYTF.

This clone was counted between two and nine times. Genes here carry mouse names. The sequenced fragment ends 4 residues before the CDR3 boundary, so the rest is inferred from the germline J gene. This chain uses TRBV1 with TRBJ1-1; a weak D match, TRBD1 (6 bases). The V end was cut by 3 bases, the J end by 4 bases, with 12 bases between. There are 14 residues in the CDR3. Germline V CDR1 and CDR2: NSQYPW, LRSPGD (reference sequence). CDR3 protein: CTCSAQGRPTEVFF. CDR3 DNA, as far as it was read: TGCACCTGCAGTGCTCAGGGGAGGCCCACA.

This clone was observed many times. Gene and germline names: mouse. The sequence runs out 4 residues before the end of the CDR3; the remainder is reconstructed from the germline J gene. The J gene is TRBJ2-7, the V gene TRBV16, with a weak D call TRBD1 (6 bases). CDR1 and CDR2 from the germline V gene are SGHSA and FRNQAP. Trimming cost V 3 bases and J 3 bases, with 6 bases left between them. CDR3 size: 12 residues. The CDR3 bases that were read are TGTGCAAGCAGCTTGGGACACTAT. It specifies CASSLGHY. The CDR3, in full, reads CASSLGHYEQYF.

Comments on this clone: Genes here carry mouse names. The missing CDR3 end, 4 residues past where the read stops, is filled in from the germline J gene. The chain has TRBV1 and TRBJ1-2; TRBD1 might be the D (5 bases). The CDR3 is 16 residues long. Germline V lookup: CDR1 NSQYPW, CDR2 LRSPGD (reference sequence). The CDR3 reads CTCSAEGKGLGIDYTF. The DNA read from the CDR3 is TGCACCTGCAGTGCAGAGGGTAAGGGACTGGGGATC.

Ten or more counts support this clone. The listed genes are named as in mouse. The read ends 4 residues before the CDR3 terminus; that terminus is restored from the germline J gene. This rearrangement joins TRBV13-3 to TRBJ2-1, with TRBD2 matching over 8 bases. This CDR3 is 14 amino acids long. The J segment lost 2 bases and the V segment lost 4 bases, leaving 2 bases of the junction unmatched. Germline V lookup: CDR1 NNHDY, CDR2 SYVADS. Incomplete CDR3 DNA: TGTGCCAGCAGTACGACTGGGGACTATGCT. Translated: CASSTTGDYA. The whole CDR3 sequence reads CASSTTGDYAEQFF.

The sample holds a few counts of this clone. Mouse gene names apply. The read comes to an end 4 residues before the CDR3 does, leaving the germline J gene to fill in the end. V gene TRBV13-2 combines with J gene TRBJ2-5; TRBD2 agrees at 9 bases. J lost 2 bases, V lost 1 base, and 2 bases had no gene match. The germline V gene encodes CDR1 NNHNN and CDR2 SYGAGS (reference sequence). This CDR3 region has 15 residues. CDR3 residues: CASGDLGGFQDTQYF. The CDR3 DNA, read in part, is TGTGCCAGCGGTGATCTGGGGGGGTTCCAAGAC.

In its sample, this clone was seen a few times. Gene names denote mouse genes. The read gets to within 4 residues of the CDR3 end, and the germline J gene fills in the rest. This sequence joins TRBV1 and TRBJ2-3; the match to TRBD2 covers 11 bases. The V and J ends lost 4 bases and 1 base, in that order; junction bases with no gene match: 4. CDR1 and CDR2 (germline): NSQYPW, LRSPGD (reference sequence). CDR3 length: 16 amino acids. The sequenced CDR3 bases are TGCACCTGCAGTGACGGACTGGGGGGCGGTGCAGAA. Its protein product is CTCSDGLGGGAE. The CDR3 reads in full as CTCSDGLGGGAETLYF.

In this sample, this clone turned up many times. These gene names are mouse names. The read comes to an end 4 residues before the CDR3 does, leaving the germline J gene to fill in the end. The chain links TRBV13-3 to TRBJ2-5, with D possibly being TRBD2 (5 bases). Trimming shortened V by 3 bases and J by 1 base, and 9 bases separated the two germline ends. This CDR3 is 14 amino acids long. Germline CDR1 and CDR2: NNHDY and SYVADS. The CDR3 loop is CASSGTFDQDTQYF. The DNA read from the CDR3 is TGTGCCAGCAGTGGGACTTTCGACCAAGAC.

This clone has ten or more counts. Mouse gene names apply. The sequenced fragment ends 4 residues before the CDR3 boundary, so the rest is inferred from the germline J gene. The J gene is TRBJ2-1, the V gene TRBV13-3; 9 nucleotides agree with TRBD2. The CDR3 runs 16 residues. CDR1 is NNHDY and CDR2 is SYVADS in the germline V gene. Germline trimming cut 2 bases from V and 1 base from J; bases unmatched to any gene: 4. The CDR3 bases that were read are TGTGCCAGCAGTGAGGGGACTGGGATGAACTATGCT. Translating it yields CASSEGTGMNYA. The CDR3 reads in full as CASSEGTGMNYAEQFF.

As regards this clone: These gene names are mouse names. The read ends 4 residues early relative to the CDR3; the germline J gene fills the gap. The chain links TRBV19 to TRBJ2-3; 9 positions match TRBD1. This CDR3 has 16 amino acids. The V gene's germline CDR1 is FNHDT and CDR2 SITEND (reference sequence). The junction had 4 bases not matched to a gene; V was cut back by 2 bases and J by 0 bases. The sequenced part of the CDR3 DNA is TGTGCCAGCAGTATTGGACAGGGGCGAAGTGCAGAA. Translation gives CASSIGQGRSAE. The full-length CDR3 reads as CASSIGQGRSAETLYF.

About this clone: The genes are named according to mouse. The read ends 4 residues shy of where the CDR3 ends; the end is completed using the germline J gene. Other DNA sequences in the same sample also yield this CDR3. The chain combines TRBV13-3 with TRBJ2-1, with 11 nucleotides matching TRBD2. Trimming at V came to 4 bases and at J to 4 bases, leaving 4 bases not matched to a gene. The germline gives CDR1 NNHDY, CDR2 SYVADS. The CDR3 consists of 15 residues. CDR3 region: CASSPGLGGYAEQFF. Partial CDR3 DNA: TGTGCCAGCAGTCCCGGACTGGGGGGTTATGCT.

To note about this clone: All gene names here are mouse names. The read ends 4 residues early relative to the CDR3; the germline J gene fills the gap. The chain employs TRBV13-3 and TRBJ2-4; possible D gene TRBD2, 5 bases. This CDR3 is 16 amino acids long. Germline V gene sequence: CDR1 NNHDY, CDR2 SYVADS. The V end lost 0 bases, the J end lost 1 base, and 12 bases lay between the germline ends. Partial CDR3 DNA: TGTGCCAGCAGTGATGGAGGCTGGGTGGGTCAAAAC. Protein product: CASSDGGWVGQN. The complete CDR3 protein is CASSDGGWVGQNTLYF.

A word on this clone: The gene names given are mouse names. The read ends 4 residues shy of where the CDR3 ends; the end is completed using the germline J gene. The chain recombines TRBV13-3 with TRBJ2-7, with 12 nucleotides matching TRBD2. This CDR3 comprises 17 residues. The V gene's germline CDR1 is NNHDY and CDR2 SYVADS. The ends lost 0 bases at V and 0 bases at J; junction bases unmatched: 4. The sequenced CDR3 bases are TGTGCCAGCAGTGATGGGGACTGGGGGGTCAGCTCCTAT. The encoded protein is CASSDGDWGVSSY. In full, the CDR3 reads CASSDGDWGVSSYEQYF.